A single sample gave rise to the 17 T cell receptor beta chains below, sequenced in a study of T cell clonality in common variable immunodeficiency. Using immunoSEQ multiplex PCR, the repertoire was profiled, and TCRdb retains in-frame clones only, with some absent. The sample gives 55,000 or so clones, none seen only once, and the top ten clones hold around 0.8%. The specimen sequenced was peripheral blood mononuclear cells. Every receptor here comes from a person aged 18 to 70 in good health.

This clone was recorded at least ten times. The sequence runs out 3 residues before the end of the CDR3; the remainder is reconstructed from the germline J gene. This sequence joins TRBV6-2 or TRBV6-3 and TRBJ2-2; 12 bases map to TRBD2. Germline CDR1 is MNHEY and CDR2 is SVGEGT. This CDR3 comprises 17 residues. After removal of 11 bases from V and 6 bases from J, the junction contained 16 bases not matched to a gene. CDR3: CACYPRRLAGGPGELFF. CDR3 bases read: TGTGCCTGCTACCCACGGAGGCTAGCGGGAGGGCCCGGGGAG.

At least ten counts were recorded for this clone. Partial CDR3 DNA: TGTGCCGCTAACTCAGGGGGAGTACTGCCC. Translated, it gives CAANSGGVLP. The complete CDR3 reads CAANSGGVLPQHF. The V gene is TRBV19, the J gene TRBJ1-5; 7 positions agree with TRBD1. The CDR3 end lies 3 residues beyond the end of the read and is filled in from the germline J gene. The CDR3 extends over 13 amino acids. Germline CDR1 is LNHDA and CDR2 is SQIVND (reference sequence). V shed 11 bases, J shed 9 bases, and the junction held 13 bases outside the gene matches.

In this sample, this clone turned up many times. A read error may account for a junction end that differs from germline. This CDR3 reads CASSQDRGGEKLFF. CDR3 bases read: TGCGCCAGCAGCCAAGATCGCGGTGGTGAAAAA. This chain connects TRBV4-2 to TRBJ1-4; D is unresolved. The read ends 3 residues before the CDR3 terminus; that terminus is restored from the germline J gene. The CDR3 consists of 14 residues. Germline CDR1 LGHNA, CDR2 YNFKEQ.

At least ten counts were recorded for this clone. The read ends 3 residues early relative to the CDR3; the germline J gene fills the gap. V and J are TRBV5-1 and TRBJ2-1; maybe TRBD2 (6 bases). The germline V gene has CDR1 SGHRS and CDR2 YFSETQ. The CDR3 is 15 residues long. The V and J ends lost 0 bases and 6 bases respectively, with 13 bases between them. The CDR3 loop is CASSLEGSGSNEQFF. The DNA read from the CDR3 is TGCGCCAGCAGCTTGGAGGGTAGCGGAAGCAATGAG. The full variable domain, completed using reference TRBV5-1 and TRBJ2-1, is KAGVTQTPRYLIKTRGQQVTLSCSPISGHRSVSWYQQTPGQGLQFLFEYFSETQRNKGNFPGRFSGRQFSNSRSEMNVSTLELGDSALYLCASSLEGSGSNEQFFGPGTRLTVL.

This clone was counted many times. The read stops 3 residues short of the end of the CDR3; the missing end is completed from the germline J gene. The V call is TRBV5-1, the J call TRBJ1-1; a weak D match, TRBD1 (6 bases). V dropped 3 bases and J dropped 0 bases, with 12 bases sitting between them. The CDR3 sequence is 15 residues long. In germline, CDR1 is SGHRS, CDR2 YFSETQ. CDR3 region: CASSYGQKMNTEAFF. The DNA read from the CDR3 is TGCGCCAGCAGCTACGGACAGAAGATGAACACTGAA.

This clone was observed many times. The read is 3 residues too short to cover the CDR3 end, so that end is filled in from the germline J gene. This chain joins TRBV13 and TRBJ2-2; TRBD2 agrees at 9 bases. Germline V lookup: CDR1 PRHDT, CDR2 FYEKMQ (reference sequence). The CDR3 spans 14 residues. Trimming cost V 0 bases and J 7 bases; bases outside gene matches: 0. CDR3 DNA (partial): TGTGCCAGCAGCTTAGGACTAGCGGGCGGGGAG. This codes for CASSLGLAGGE. From start to end, the CDR3 is CASSLGLAGGELFF.

On this clone itself: The read comes to an end 3 residues before the CDR3 does, leaving the germline J gene to fill in the end. This chain links TRBV19 with TRBJ2-4; D is perhaps TRBD1 (6 bases). Germline loops: CDR1 LNHDA, CDR2 SQIVND (reference sequence). This CDR3 has 12 residues. The sequenced part of the CDR3 DNA is TGTGCCAGTAGTTCAGGGGCATATGGT. This translates into CASSSGAYG. The entire CDR3 reads CASSSGAYGQYF.

There are many counts of this clone. Germline and junction disagree at one end, which may indicate a read error. The read terminates 3 residues before the CDR3 end, so the remaining end is supplied by the germline J gene. The chain employs TRBV19 and TRBJ2-1; no clear D. The CDR3 is 13 residues long. The germline gives CDR1 LNHDA, CDR2 SQIVND (reference sequence). CDR3 region: CTSSKGSYNEQFF. The part of the CDR3 DNA that was read is TGTACCAGTAGTAAGGGCTCCTACAATGAG.

This clone was found many times. The read ends 3 residues before the CDR3 terminus; that terminus is restored from the germline J gene. The V and J genes are TRBV7-8 and TRBJ1-2; TRBD1 is a possible D gene (5 bases). CDR3 size: 13 residues. Germline CDR1 reads SGHVS; CDR2 reads FQNEAQ. Trimming left V 0 bases short and J 7 bases short, with 9 bases between. CDR3 bases read: TGTGCCAGCAGCTTAGCGGGGGGTGGTGGC. It is translated as CASSLAGGGG. The full CDR3 protein reads CASSLAGGGGYTF.

This clone was seen at least ten times. The CDR3 end falls 3 residues outside the read, so it is completed with the germline J gene. The rearrangement joins TRBV18 to TRBJ1-3; TRBD1 might be the D (6 bases). This CDR3 comprises 12 residues. Trimming removed 8 bases at V and 9 bases at J, with 14 bases between. The germline CDR1 and CDR2 sequences are KGHSH and LQKENI. The DNA read from the CDR3 is TGTGCCAGCGCTAACAGGGACGGCACC. It encodes CASANRDGT. The whole CDR3 sequence is CASANRDGTIYF.

This clone was picked up many times. The CDR3 is cut off 3 residues early in the read; its end comes from the germline J gene. The chain employs TRBV19 and TRBJ2-7, with TRBD1 as a possible D gene (5 bases). The V and J ends lost 3 bases and 4 bases respectively, with 10 bases between them. CDR1 is LNHDA and CDR2 is SQIVND in the germline V gene (reference sequence). The CDR3 consists of 13 residues. CDR3 DNA, as far as it was read: TGTGCCAGTAGTATGGACACCACTTACGAG. It encodes CASSMDTTYE. The whole CDR3 region reads CASSMDTTYEQYF.

This clone was counted many times. The CDR3 end lies 3 residues beyond the end of the read and is filled in from the germline J gene. The chain has TRBV5-6 and TRBJ2-3, with 9 bases aligning to TRBD2. The CDR3 loop spans 15 amino acids. After removal of 4 bases from V and 3 bases from J, the junction contained 6 bases not matched to a gene. Germline lookup yields CDR1 SGHDT and CDR2 YYEEEE. The CDR3 reads CASSRTSVRTDTQYF. CDR3 bases read: TGTGCCAGCAGCAGGACTAGCGTTAGGACAGATACG.

This clone has at least ten counts. The read halts 3 residues ahead of the CDR3 end, with the missing end drawn from the germline J gene. The chain has TRBV7-2 and TRBJ1-1; D remains unclear. Trimming took off 1 base at V and 5 bases at J, with 8 bases between the two ends. Germline values: CDR1 SGHTA, CDR2 FQGNSA. The CDR3 loop spans 13 amino acids. Partial CDR3 DNA: TGTGCCAGCAGCTTAGAGCGGGGAACTGAA. Amino acids: CASSLERGTE. The whole CDR3 reads CASSLERGTEAFF.

This clone showed up many times. Read coverage stops 3 residues before the CDR3 terminus; the germline J gene supplies the remainder. The chain joins TRBV20-1 to TRBJ2-1; 8 bases line up with TRBD2. The trim removed 3 bases at V and 7 bases at J, leaving 14 bases unmatched. The CDR3 length is 16 residues. The germline gives CDR1 DFQATT, CDR2 SNEGSKA (reference sequence). Incomplete CDR3 DNA: TGCAGTGCTAGGGCGGGAGGCCCCCCCCCAATGAATGAG. Amino acids: CSARAGGPPPMNE. The full CDR3 sequence reads CSARAGGPPPMNEQFF.

This clone was seen only a few times. One end of the junction does not line up with germline, which may come from a read error. Sequencing ends 3 residues short of the CDR3 end; the germline J gene provides the rest. The sample has other DNA sequences that encode this CDR3 too. V is TRBV29-1 and J is TRBJ1-3; D remains unclear. Germline CDR1 SQVTM, CDR2 ANQGSEA. This CDR3 region has 13 residues. The part of the CDR3 DNA that was read is TGCAGCGTTACGGCAGGAGGAGGAAACACT. Translating gives CSVTAGGGNT. The whole CDR3 sequence reads CSVTAGGGNTIYF.

The table lists this clone with many counts. The CDR3 end is not reached by the read, which stops 3 residues before it; the germline J gene fills it in. This chain joins TRBV11-2 and TRBJ2-1; D gene unclear. The CDR3 contains 13 residues. Germline V gene data show CDR1 as SGHAT and CDR2 as FQNNGV. The ends were cut back, 1 base at V and 3 bases at J, with 4 bases in the middle. CDR3: CASSLGHYNEQFF. CDR3 bases read: TGTGCCAGCAGCTTAGGACACTACAATGAG.

This clone was detected many times. The CDR3 extends 3 residues past the end of the read, so its final part is completed from the germline J gene. The chain combines TRBV6-1 with TRBJ2-3, with 7 bases that match TRBD2. This CDR3 has 16 amino acids. V gave up 0 bases and J gave up 6 bases; unmatched junction bases: 9. CDR1 is MNHNS and CDR2 is SASEGT in the germline V gene. CDR3 bases read: TGTGCCAGCAGTGAAGCGTCCCCGGGAGGCGGGGATACG. Its protein is CASSEASPGGGDT. In full, the CDR3 is CASSEASPGGGDTQYF.